This section outlines one T cell receptor beta chain sequence together with its context. One end of the junction is discordant with germline, which a read error may explain. The sample originates from a study of tumor-infiltrating lymphocytes in primary liver carcinoma. From about 19-30 mg of unsorted bulk tissue, DNA and RNA were co-extracted together. Surgical resection was used to treat these primary liver carcinoma patients. Germline CDR1 SGHAT, CDR2 FQNNGV. The CDR3 spans 17 residues. Total RNA (roughly 530 ng) served as template for TCR beta cDNA synthesis primed by a constant-region primer. Amplification in three nested multiplex PCR rounds with slightly modified ARM-PCR gave rise to TCR beta libraries. Use of TRBV1-TRBV30 forward primers with a C-beta reverse primer characterized the first two PCR rounds, which lasted nine to eleven cycles each. TCRdb called the multiplex PCR reads again in MiXCR, with one record for every CDR3 protein. This table has 45,000 to 65,000 distinct CDR3 sequences, around 77% appearing once.

The chain links TRBV11-2 to TRBJ2-2, with 8 bases matching TRBD2. This TCR was sampled from a man in his forties or fifties with primary liver carcinoma and hepatitis B virus infection. The specimen was liver tumor tissue from sampling region 5. The subset is: tumor region T5, tumor centre. CDR3 nucleotides: TGTGCCAGGAGCTCTTTAACGGGGGGGAGGGCCACCGGGGAGCTGTTTTTT. Translation gives CARSSLTGGRATGELFF.